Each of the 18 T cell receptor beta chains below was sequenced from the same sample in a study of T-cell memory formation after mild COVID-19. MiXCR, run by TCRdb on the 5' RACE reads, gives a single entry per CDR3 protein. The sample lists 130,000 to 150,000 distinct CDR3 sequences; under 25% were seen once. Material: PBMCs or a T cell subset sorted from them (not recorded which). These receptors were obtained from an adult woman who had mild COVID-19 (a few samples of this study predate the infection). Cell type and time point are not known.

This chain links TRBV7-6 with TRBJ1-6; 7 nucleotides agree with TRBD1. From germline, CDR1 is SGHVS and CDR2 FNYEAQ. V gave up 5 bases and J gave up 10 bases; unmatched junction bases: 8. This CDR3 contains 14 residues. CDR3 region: CASSLGQEASPLHF. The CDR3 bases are TGTGCCAGCAGCCTCGGACAGGAAGCATCACCCCTCCACTTT.

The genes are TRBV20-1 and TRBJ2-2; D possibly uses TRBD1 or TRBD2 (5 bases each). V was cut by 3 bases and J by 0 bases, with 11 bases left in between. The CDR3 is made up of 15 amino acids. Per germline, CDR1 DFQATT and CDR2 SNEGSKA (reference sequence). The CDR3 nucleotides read TGCAGTGCTAGTACCGGGACGCCGAACACCGGGGAGCTGTTTTTT. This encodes CSASTGTPNTGELFF.

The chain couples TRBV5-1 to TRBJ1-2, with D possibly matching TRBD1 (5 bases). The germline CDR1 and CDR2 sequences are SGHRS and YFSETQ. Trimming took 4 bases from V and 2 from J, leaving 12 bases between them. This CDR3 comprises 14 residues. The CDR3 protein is CASSVDSPNYGYTF. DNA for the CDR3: TGCGCCAGCAGCGTCGACAGCCCCAACTATGGCTACACCTTC.

The CDR3 loop reads CASSESETGWTEAFF. The DNA for the CDR3 is TGCGCCAGCAGTGAGTCCGAGACAGGGTGGACTGAAGCTTTCTTT. The chain combines TRBV10-1 with TRBJ1-1; 7 bases agree with TRBD1. The germline gives CDR1 WNHNN, CDR2 SYGVQD (reference sequence). J was trimmed by 5 bases and V by 0 bases; bases with no gene match: 6. This CDR3 contains 15 residues.

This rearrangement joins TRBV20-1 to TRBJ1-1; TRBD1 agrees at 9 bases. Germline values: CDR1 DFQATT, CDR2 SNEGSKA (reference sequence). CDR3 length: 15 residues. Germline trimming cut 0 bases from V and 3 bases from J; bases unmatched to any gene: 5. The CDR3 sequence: CSAREQGALDTEAFF. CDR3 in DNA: TGCAGTGCTAGAGAACAGGGGGCCTTGGACACTGAAGCTTTCTTT.

CDR3 loop: CASSPQGSGNQPQHF. In nucleotides, the CDR3 is TGTGCCAGCAGTCCCCAGGGGAGCGGCAATCAGCCCCAGCATTTT. This chain joins TRBV6-1 and TRBJ1-5; tentative D call: TRBD1 (6 bases). The CDR3 length is 15 residues. With 5 bases removed from V and 2 bases from J, the gap between germline ends came to 13 bases. Germline assignment: CDR1 MNHNS and CDR2 SASEGT.

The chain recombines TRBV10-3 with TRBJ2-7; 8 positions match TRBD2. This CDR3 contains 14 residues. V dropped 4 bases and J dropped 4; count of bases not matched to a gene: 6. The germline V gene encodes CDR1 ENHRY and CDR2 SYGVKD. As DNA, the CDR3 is TGTGCCATCAGTGCGGCCGGGGGGGAATACGAGCAGTACTTC. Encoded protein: CAISAAGGEYEQYF.

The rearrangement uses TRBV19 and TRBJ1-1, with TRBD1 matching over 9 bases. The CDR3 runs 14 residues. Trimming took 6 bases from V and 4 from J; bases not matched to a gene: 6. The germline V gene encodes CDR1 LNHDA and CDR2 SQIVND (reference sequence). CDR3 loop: CASRTRQGGTEAFF. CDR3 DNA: TGTGCCAGTAGAACCCGACAGGGGGGCACTGAAGCTTTCTTT.

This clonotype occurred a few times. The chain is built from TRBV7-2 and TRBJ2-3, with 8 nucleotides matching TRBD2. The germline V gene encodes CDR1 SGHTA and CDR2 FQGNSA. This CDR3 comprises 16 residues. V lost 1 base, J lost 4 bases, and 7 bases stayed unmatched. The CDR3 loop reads CASSLVSGRESDTQYF. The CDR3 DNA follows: TGTGCCAGCAGCTTAGTGAGCGGGAGAGAGTCAGATACGCAGTATTTT.

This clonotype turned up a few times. CDR3 in DNA: TGTGCCAGCAGGCCCGGACTAGCGGGAGGCCCTATGAACAATGAGCAGTTCTTC. Translated, it gives CASRPGLAGGPMNNEQFF. J is TRBJ2-1 and V is TRBV3-1, with 14 bases fitting TRBD2. Germline CDR1 and CDR2: LGHDT and YNNKEL (reference sequence). With V trimmed by 6 bases and J by 5 bases, 12 bases remained unmatched. The CDR3 length is 18 residues.

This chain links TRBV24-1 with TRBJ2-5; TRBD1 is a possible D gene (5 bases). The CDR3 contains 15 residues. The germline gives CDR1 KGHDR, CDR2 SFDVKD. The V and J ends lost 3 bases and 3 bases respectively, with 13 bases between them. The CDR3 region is CATSDPGQVEETQYF. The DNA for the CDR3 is TGTGCCACCAGTGATCCCGGACAAGTGGAAGAGACCCAGTACTTC.

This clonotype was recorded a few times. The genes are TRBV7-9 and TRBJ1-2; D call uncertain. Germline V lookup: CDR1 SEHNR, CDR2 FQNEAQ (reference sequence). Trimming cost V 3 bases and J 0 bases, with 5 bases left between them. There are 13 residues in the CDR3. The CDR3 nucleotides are TGTGCCAGCAGCTTGGCAGCTAACTATGGCTACACCTTC. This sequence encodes CASSLAANYGYTF.

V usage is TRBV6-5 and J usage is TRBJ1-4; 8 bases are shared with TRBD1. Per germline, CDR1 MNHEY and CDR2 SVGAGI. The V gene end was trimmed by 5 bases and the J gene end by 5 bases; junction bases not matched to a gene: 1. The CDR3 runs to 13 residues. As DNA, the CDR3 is TGTGCCAGCAGTGGACAGGGCAATGAAAAACTGTTTTTT. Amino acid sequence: CASSGQGNEKLFF.

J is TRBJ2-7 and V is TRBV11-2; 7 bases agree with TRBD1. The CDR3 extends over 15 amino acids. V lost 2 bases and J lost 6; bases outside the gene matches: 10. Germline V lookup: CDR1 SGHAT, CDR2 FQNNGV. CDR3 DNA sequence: TGTGCCAGCAGCTTACAGCGACAGGGAATGGGCGAGCAGTACTTC. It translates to CASSLQRQGMGEQYF. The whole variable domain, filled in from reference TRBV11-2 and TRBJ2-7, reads EAGVAQSPRYKIIEKRQSVAFWCNPISGHATLYWYQQILGQGPKLLIQFQNNGVVDDSQLPKDRFSAERLKGVDSTLKIQPAKLEDSAVYLCASSLQRQGMGEQYFGPGTRLTVT.

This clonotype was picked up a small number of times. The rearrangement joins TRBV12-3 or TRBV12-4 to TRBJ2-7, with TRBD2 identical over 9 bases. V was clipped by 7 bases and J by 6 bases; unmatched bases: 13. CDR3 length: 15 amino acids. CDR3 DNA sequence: TGTGCCAGCACCGCCACCTCGGCGGGAGGGTCCGAGCAGTACTTC. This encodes CASTATSAGGSEQYF.

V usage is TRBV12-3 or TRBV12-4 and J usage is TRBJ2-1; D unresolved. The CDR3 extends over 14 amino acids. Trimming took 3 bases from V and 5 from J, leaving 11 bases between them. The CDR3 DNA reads TGTGCCAGCAGTTTTTCCGGCTCTAACAATGAGCAGTTCTTC. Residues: CASSFSGSNNEQFF.

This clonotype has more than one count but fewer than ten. CDR3 region: CASSLSAPPGTGELFF. DNA for the CDR3: TGCGCCAGCAGCTTGTCCGCCCCTCCCGGGACCGGGGAGCTGTTTTTT. The chain links TRBV5-1 to TRBJ2-2; no clear D gene. The germline V gene has CDR1 SGHRS and CDR2 YFSETQ. This CDR3 is built from 16 residues. With 1 base removed from V and 5 bases from J, the gap between germline ends came to 15 bases.

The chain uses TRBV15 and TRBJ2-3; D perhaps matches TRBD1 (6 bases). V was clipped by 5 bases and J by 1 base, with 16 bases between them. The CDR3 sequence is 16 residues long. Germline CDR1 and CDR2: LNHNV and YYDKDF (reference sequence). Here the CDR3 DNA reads TGTGCCACCAGCCCTGGGACATTCACGGGCACAGATACGCAGTATTTT. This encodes CATSPGTFTGTDTQYF. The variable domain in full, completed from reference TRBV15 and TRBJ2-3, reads DAMVIQNPRYQVTQFGKPVTLSCSQTLNHNVMYWYQQKSSQAPKLLFHYYDKDFNNEADTPDNFQSRRPNTSFCFLDIRSPGLGDTAMYLCATSPGTFTGTDTQYFGPGTRLTVL.